This T cell receptor (beta chain) is from a study of blood T cell repertoires in COVID-19. Looking at the study overall: The cDNA or gDNA used as material had been derived from T cells, B-cell-depleted T cells, or PBMCs.

Participants were aged about 18 to 90 years, lived in under 25 US areas, and enrolled virtually. Clinical history as reported by participants underpinned cohort assignment. Individuals in the exposed group had encountered a COVID-19 case within 2 weeks preceding study entry. V lost 3 bases to trimming and J lost 6 bases; unmatched junction nucleotides: 3. CDR1 and CDR2 from the germline V gene are DFQATT and SNEGSKA (reference sequence). The CDR3 has 14 amino acids. Clones were read by immunoSEQ multiplex PCR, and TCRdb kept only the in-frame ones, dropping some. The profile shows 250,000 or so clones, approximately 90% of them singletons.

Sequenced input: PBMCs or T cells enriched from blood (not recorded which). This clonotype originated in a man aged 35-49 years who had been exposed to COVID-19. The chain joins TRBV20-1 to TRBJ1-6; 9 nucleotides line up with TRBD1. The CDR3 bases are TGCAGTGCTAGTGCGACAGGGGGTAATTCACCCCTCCACTTT. It translates to CSASATGGNSPLHF.